The subject of this entry is one T cell receptor beta chain. The V and J ends lost 2 bases and 0 bases respectively, with 11 bases between them. The CDR3 is made up of 16 amino acids. Germline values: CDR1 SEHNR, CDR2 FQNEAQ (reference sequence). This sample stems from a study of shared clonotypes between healthy human individuals. The unsorted PBMC sample used ten immunoSEQ deep assay plates. Repertoires were generated with immunoSEQ multiplex PCR, while TCRdb's copy carries only in-frame clones and drops some. The table includes some 450,000 clones, roughly 80% detected once. This TCR was recovered from a middle-aged woman in good health. Some clones in this sample may be carry-over from other donors' samples. The V and J genes are TRBV7-9 and TRBJ2-1; D is uncertain. Specimen: PBMCs. The CDR3 reads CASSLLHGSSYNEQFF. The CDR3, as DNA: TGTGCCAGCAGCTTATTACACGGAAGCTCCTACAATGAGCAGTTCTTC.